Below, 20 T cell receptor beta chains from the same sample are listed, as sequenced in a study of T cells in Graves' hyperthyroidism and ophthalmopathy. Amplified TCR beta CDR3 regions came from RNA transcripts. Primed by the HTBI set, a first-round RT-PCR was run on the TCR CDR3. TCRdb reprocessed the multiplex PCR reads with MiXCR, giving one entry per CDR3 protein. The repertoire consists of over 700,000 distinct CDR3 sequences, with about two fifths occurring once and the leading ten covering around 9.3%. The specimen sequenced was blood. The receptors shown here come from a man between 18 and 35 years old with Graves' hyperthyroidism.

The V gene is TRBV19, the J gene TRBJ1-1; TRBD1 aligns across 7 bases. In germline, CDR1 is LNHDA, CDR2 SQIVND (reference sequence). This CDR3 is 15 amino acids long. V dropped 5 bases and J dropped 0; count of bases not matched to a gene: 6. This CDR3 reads CASSSPTGMNTEAFF. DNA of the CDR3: TGTGCCAGTAGTTCCCCGACAGGGATGAACACTGAAGCTTTCTTT.

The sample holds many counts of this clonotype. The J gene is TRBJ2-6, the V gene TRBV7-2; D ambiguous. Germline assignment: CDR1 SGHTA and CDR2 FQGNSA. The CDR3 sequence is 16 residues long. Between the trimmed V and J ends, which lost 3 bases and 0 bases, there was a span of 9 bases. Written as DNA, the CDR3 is TGTGCCAGCAGCTTTGGCGTCGGCTCTGGGGCCAACGTCCTGACTTTC. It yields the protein CASSFGVGSGANVLTF.

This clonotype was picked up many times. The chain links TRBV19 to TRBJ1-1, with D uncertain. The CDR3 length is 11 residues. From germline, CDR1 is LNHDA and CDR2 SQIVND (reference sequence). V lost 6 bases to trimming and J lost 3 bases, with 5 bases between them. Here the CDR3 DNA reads TGTGCCAGTAGGGACTACACTGAAGCTTTCTTT. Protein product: CASRDYTEAFF.

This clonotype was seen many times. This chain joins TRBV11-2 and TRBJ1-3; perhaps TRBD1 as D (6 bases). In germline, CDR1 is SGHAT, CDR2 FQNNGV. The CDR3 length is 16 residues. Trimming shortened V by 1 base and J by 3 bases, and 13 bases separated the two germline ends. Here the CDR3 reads CASSLVRATGGNTIYF. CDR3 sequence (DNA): TGTGCCAGCAGCTTAGTCCGTGCGACAGGTGGAAACACCATATATTTT.

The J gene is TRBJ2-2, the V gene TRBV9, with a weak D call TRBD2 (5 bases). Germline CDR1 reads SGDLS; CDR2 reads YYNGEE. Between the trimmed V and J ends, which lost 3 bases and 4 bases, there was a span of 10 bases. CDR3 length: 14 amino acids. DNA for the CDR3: TGTGCCAGCAGCGGCGACGGACTCACCGGGGAGCTGTTTTTT. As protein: CASSGDGLTGELFF.

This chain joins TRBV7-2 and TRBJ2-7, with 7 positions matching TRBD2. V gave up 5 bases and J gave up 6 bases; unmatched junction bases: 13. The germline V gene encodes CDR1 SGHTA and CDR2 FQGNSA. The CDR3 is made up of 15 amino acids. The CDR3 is CASSPGGAGLGEQYF. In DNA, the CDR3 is TGTGCCAGCAGCCCCGGCGGAGCGGGACTCGGCGAGCAGTACTTC.

CDR3 sequence: CSARDQDGELYEQYF. The CDR3 DNA reads as TGCAGTGCTAGAGATCAAGACGGGGAACTCTACGAGCAGTACTTC. The genes are TRBV20-1 and TRBJ2-7; a possible D gene is TRBD2 (5 bases). The V gene's germline CDR1 is DFQATT and CDR2 SNEGSKA (reference sequence). With 0 bases removed from V and 3 bases from J, the gap between germline ends came to 15 bases. The CDR3 contains 15 residues.

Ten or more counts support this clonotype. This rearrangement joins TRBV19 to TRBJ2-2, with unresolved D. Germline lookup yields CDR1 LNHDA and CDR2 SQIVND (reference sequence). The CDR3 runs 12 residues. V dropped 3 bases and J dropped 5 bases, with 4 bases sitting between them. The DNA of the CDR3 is TGTGCCAGTAGTATTTTGACCGGGGAGCTGTTTTTT. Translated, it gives CASSILTGELFF. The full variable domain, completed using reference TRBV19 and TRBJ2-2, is DGGITQSPKYLFRKEGQNVTLSCEQNLNHDAMYWYRQDPGQGLRLIYYSQIVNDFQKGDIAEGYSVSREKKESFPLTVTSAQKNPTAFYLCASSILTGELFFGEGSRLTVL.

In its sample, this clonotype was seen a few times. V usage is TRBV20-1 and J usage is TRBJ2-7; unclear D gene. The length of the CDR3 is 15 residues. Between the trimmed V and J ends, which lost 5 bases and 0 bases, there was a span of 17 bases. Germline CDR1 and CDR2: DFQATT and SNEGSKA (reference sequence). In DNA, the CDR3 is TGCAGTGCTTGGGGTCCAAAGGGAAACTCCTACGAGCAGTACTTC. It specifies CSAWGPKGNSYEQYF.

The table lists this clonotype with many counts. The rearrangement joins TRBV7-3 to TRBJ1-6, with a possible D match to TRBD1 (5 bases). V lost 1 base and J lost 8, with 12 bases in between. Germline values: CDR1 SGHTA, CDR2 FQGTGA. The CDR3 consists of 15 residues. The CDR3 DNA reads TGTGCCAGCAGCTTAAGTAGGGGTTCGGATTCACCCCTCCACTTT. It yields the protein CASSLSRGSDSPLHF. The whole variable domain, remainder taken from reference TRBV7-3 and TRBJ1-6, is GAGVSQTPSNKVTEKGKYVELRCDPISGHTALYWYRQSLGQGPEFLIYFQGTGAADDSGLPNDRFFAVRPEGSVSTLKIQRTERGDSAVYLCASSLSRGSDSPLHFGNGTRLTVT.

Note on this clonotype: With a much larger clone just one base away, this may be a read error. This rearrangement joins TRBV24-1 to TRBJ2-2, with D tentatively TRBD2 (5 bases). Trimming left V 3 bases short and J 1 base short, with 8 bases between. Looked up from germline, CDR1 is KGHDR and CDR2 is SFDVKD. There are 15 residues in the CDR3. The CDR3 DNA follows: TGTGCCACCAGTGATACTAGACGGAACACCGGGGAGCTGTTTTTT. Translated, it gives CATSDTRRNTGELFF.

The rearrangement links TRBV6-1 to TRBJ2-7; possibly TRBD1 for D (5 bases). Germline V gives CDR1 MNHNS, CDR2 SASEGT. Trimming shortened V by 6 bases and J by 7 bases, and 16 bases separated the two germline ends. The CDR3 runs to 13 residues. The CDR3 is CASRTDSVREQYF. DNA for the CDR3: TGTGCCAGCAGAACCGACAGTGTCAGGGAGCAGTACTTC.

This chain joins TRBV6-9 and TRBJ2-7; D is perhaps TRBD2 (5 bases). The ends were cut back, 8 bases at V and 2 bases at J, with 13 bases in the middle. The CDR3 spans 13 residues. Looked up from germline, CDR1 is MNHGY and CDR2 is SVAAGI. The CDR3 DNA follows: TGTGCCAGCTGTTCCGGAGGAGCCTACGAGCAGTACTTC. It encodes CASCSGGAYEQYF.

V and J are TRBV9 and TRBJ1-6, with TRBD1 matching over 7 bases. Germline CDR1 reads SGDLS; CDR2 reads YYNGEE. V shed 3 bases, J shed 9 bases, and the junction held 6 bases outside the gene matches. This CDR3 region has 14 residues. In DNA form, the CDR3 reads TGTGCCAGCAGCGGACAGGGCCTGGGTTCACCCCTCCACTTT. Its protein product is CASSGQGLGSPLHF.

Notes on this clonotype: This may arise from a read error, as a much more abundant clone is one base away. This CDR3 is CASSYTPDNSPLHF. DNA of the CDR3: TGTGCCAGCAGTTACACTCCGGACAATTCACCCCTCCACTTT. The chain combines TRBV7-9 with TRBJ1-6; D not resolved. Looked up from germline, CDR1 is SEHNR and CDR2 is FQNEAQ (reference sequence). There are 14 residues in the CDR3. The ends were cut back, 6 bases at V and 7 bases at J, with 13 bases in the middle.

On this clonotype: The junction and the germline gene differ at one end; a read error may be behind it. The CDR3 DNA reads TGCGCCAGCAGCCAAGAGAAAGAACTCACTGAAGCTTTCTTT. It specifies CASSQEKELTEAFF. This rearrangement joins TRBV7-2 to TRBJ1-1; D unresolved. Germline CDR1 and CDR2: SGHTA and FQGNSA. The CDR3 has 14 residues.

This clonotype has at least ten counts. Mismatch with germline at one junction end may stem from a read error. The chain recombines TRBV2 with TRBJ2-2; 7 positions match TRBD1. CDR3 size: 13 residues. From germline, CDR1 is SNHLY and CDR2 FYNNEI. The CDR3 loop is CAGRTGNTGELFF. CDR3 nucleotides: TGTGCCGGCAGGACAGGGAACACCGGGGAGCTGTTTTTT.

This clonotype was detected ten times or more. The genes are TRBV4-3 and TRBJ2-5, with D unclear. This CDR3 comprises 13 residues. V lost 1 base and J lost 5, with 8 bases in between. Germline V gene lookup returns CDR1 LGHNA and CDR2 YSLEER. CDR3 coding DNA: TGCGCCAGCAGCCAAGGGGAATGGGAGACCCAGTACTTC. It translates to CASSQGEWETQYF.

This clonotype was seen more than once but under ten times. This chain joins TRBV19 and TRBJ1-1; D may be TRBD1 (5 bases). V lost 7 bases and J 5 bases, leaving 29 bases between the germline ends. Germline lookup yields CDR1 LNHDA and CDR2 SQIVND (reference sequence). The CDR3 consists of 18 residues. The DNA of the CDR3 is TGTGCCAGTATCGGGGGGGGGGGAAGGACAACTGAACATACTGAAGCTTTCTTT. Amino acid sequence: CASIGGGGRTTEHTEAFF.

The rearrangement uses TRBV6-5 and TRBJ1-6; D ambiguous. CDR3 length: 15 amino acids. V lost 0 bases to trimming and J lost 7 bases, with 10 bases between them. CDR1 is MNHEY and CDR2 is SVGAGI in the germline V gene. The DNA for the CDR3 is TGTGCCAGCAGTTACTCGGAGGCTGGAAATTCACCCCTCCACTTT. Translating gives CASSYSEAGNSPLHF.